What follows are 31 T cell receptor beta chains derived from one specimen sequenced in a study of shared clonotypes between healthy human individuals (dated by TCRdb to the early 2020s). Library method: the immunoSEQ multiplex PCR assay. This is the immuneACCESS table as TCRdb keeps it, with only in-frame sequences that have V and J called. A part of the clones is gone; compared with another copy, unresolved V genes explain less than half, and the rest is unexplained. For this sample the table gives over 2,000,000 clones, of which just over 90% were detected only once. The ten largest clones take up approximately 1.7% of the sample. CD8 naive samples consisted of CD45RO-negative cells that were positively selected for CCR7, yielding a CD45RA+CCR7+ population without TemRA cells. The sequenced sample consisted of naive CD8+ T cells from PBMCs. The cell subset or site label here, explained by the study, means: CD45RA+CCR7+. These receptors were taken from a man aged 18 to 35 in good health. Some clones in this sample may be carry-over from other donors' samples.

This chain links TRBV9 with TRBJ2-1, with D uncertain. With 0 bases removed from V and 4 bases from J, the gap between germline ends came to 11 bases. The CDR3 consists of 15 residues. Germline V gene lookup returns CDR1 SGDLS and CDR2 YYNGEE. For the CDR3, the DNA is TGTGCCAGCAGCGTAGACAGTTCTCCTTACAATGAGCAGTTCTTC. This translates into CASSVDSSPYNEQFF. Full variable domain (missing parts from reference TRBV9 and TRBJ2-1): DSGVTQTPKHLITATGQRVTLRCSPRSGDLSVYWYQQSLDQGLQFLIQYYNGEERAKGNILERFSAQQFPDLHSELNLSSLELGDSALYFCASSVDSSPYNEQFFGPGTRLTVL.

V is TRBV5-1 and J is TRBJ2-7, with D unclear. Germline values: CDR1 SGHRS, CDR2 YFSETQ. This CDR3 is built from 13 residues. V lost 0 bases to trimming and J lost 4 bases, with 8 bases between them. The CDR3 sequence is CASSLGRHYEQYF. For the CDR3, the DNA is TGCGCCAGCAGCTTGGGACGGCATTACGAGCAGTACTTC. Looking up the rest from reference TRBV5-1 and TRBJ2-7 gives the full variable domain: KAGVTQTPRYLIKTRGQQVTLSCSPISGHRSVSWYQQTPGQGLQFLFEYFSETQRNKGNFPGRFSGRQFSNSRSEMNVSTLELGDSALYLCASSLGRHYEQYFGPGTRLTVT.

The chain carries TRBV10-3 and TRBJ2-7; 9 bases map to TRBD2. Germline-derived CDR1 and CDR2 are ENHRY and SYGVKD. The ends lost 3 bases at V and 6 bases at J; junction bases unmatched: 12. This CDR3 has 16 amino acids. CDR3 residues: CAISDVSSGIFREQYF. The CDR3 region has the DNA TGTGCCATCAGTGATGTGTCTAGCGGGATTTTTCGCGAGCAGTACTTC.

The chain recombines TRBV4-1 with TRBJ2-2; no reliable D call. Between the trimmed V and J ends, which lost 0 bases and 6 bases, there was a span of 8 bases. This CDR3 contains 14 residues. CDR1 MGHRA and CDR2 YSYEKL come from the germline V gene. DNA of the CDR3: TGCGCCAGCAGCCAAGAACCCGGGCCCGGGGAGCTGTTTTTT. Its translation: CASSQEPGPGELFF.

The V and J genes are TRBV28 and TRBJ1-2, with D perhaps matching TRBD1 (5 bases). CDR3 length equals 17 residues. CDR1 is MDHEN, CDR2 SYDVKM, per germline. V was clipped by 5 bases and J by 4 bases, with 23 bases between them. The CDR3 nucleotides read TGTGCCAGCAGTCCTCCCGAAGAGGGGAGGTTTTTCTATGGCTACACCTTC. Protein product: CASSPPEEGRFFYGYTF.

V usage is TRBV5-6 and J usage is TRBJ1-2, with 8 bases aligning to TRBD1. V gave up 0 bases and J gave up 6 bases; unmatched junction bases: 10. CDR3 length equals 16 residues. CDR1 SGHDT and CDR2 YYEEEE come from the germline V gene. This chain's CDR3 is CASSLGAAGGADGYTF. The CDR3, as DNA: TGTGCCAGCAGCTTGGGCGCTGCAGGGGGCGCAGATGGCTACACCTTC.

The V call is TRBV28, the J call TRBJ2-1; no clear D gene. This CDR3 spans 12 amino acids. Deletions cut 6 bases from V and 6 bases from J, with 9 bases between. In germline, CDR1 is MDHEN, CDR2 SYDVKM. The CDR3 DNA is TGTGCCAGCAGCTTCTCCCTCAATGAGCAGTTCTTC. Amino acid sequence: CASSFSLNEQFF.

As to this clone: Other DNA sequences in this sample translate to the same CDR3. This chain uses TRBV28 with TRBJ1-5, with 8 bases lining up with TRBD1. Losses at the gene ends were 6 bases for V and 2 bases for J; bases not matched to a gene: 6. The length of the CDR3 is 15 residues. Germline loops: CDR1 MDHEN, CDR2 SYDVKM. The CDR3 spells CASSTGQGGNQPQHF. The CDR3 DNA reads TGTGCCAGCAGCACCGGACAGGGCGGCAATCAGCCCCAGCATTTT. Full variable domain (remainder filled in from reference TRBV28 and TRBJ1-5): DVKVTQSSRYLVKRTGEKVFLECVQDMDHENMFWYRQDPGLGLRLIYFSYDVKMKEKGDIPEGYSVSREKKERFSLILESASTNQTSMYLCASSTGQGGNQPQHFGDGTRLSIL.

This chain uses TRBV7-9 with TRBJ1-1, with 7 nucleotides matching TRBD1. V trimming: 5 bases; J trimming: 0 bases; junction bases outside the gene matches: 9. The CDR3 has 16 amino acids. Germline V gene data show CDR1 as SEHNR and CDR2 as FQNEAQ (reference sequence). The CDR3 loop reads CASSRDRVPMNTEAFF. The CDR3 DNA is TGTGCCAGCAGCCGCGACAGGGTCCCTATGAACACTGAAGCTTTCTTT.

The chain couples TRBV7-9 to TRBJ2-1, with 14 bases matching TRBD2. The J segment lost 2 bases and the V segment lost 5 bases, leaving 11 bases of the junction unmatched. CDR1 and CDR2 from the germline V gene are SEHNR and FQNEAQ (reference sequence). The CDR3 runs to 19 residues. The CDR3 loop reads CASSPRTGTSGSAYNEQFF. The CDR3 DNA is TGTGCCAGCAGCCCGCGCACCGGGACTAGCGGGAGTGCCTACAATGAGCAGTTCTTC.

This chain links TRBV28 with TRBJ2-3, with a weak D call TRBD1 (6 bases). V gave up 8 bases and J gave up 1 base, with 16 bases separating them. Germline CDR1 MDHEN, CDR2 SYDVKM. The CDR3 spans 15 residues. For the CDR3, the DNA is TGTGCCAGCCGCATTACAGGGACCGGCACAGATACGCAGTATTTT. Translated, it gives CASRITGTGTDTQYF.

V usage is TRBV28 and J usage is TRBJ2-1; D remains unclear. Germline assignment: CDR1 MDHEN and CDR2 SYDVKM. Trimming shortened V by 3 bases and J by 10 bases, and 19 bases separated the two germline ends. The CDR3 length is 15 residues. For the CDR3, the DNA is TGTGCCAGCAGTTTGCGCCTAGGGTCCGGCAAAGAGCAGTTCTTC. Translation: CASSLRLGSGKEQFF.

Of note for this clone: Within the sample, other DNA sequences also encode this same CDR3. This chain joins TRBV9 and TRBJ1-5; no clear D. The CDR3 is 14 residues long. The V gene's germline CDR1 is SGDLS and CDR2 YYNGEE. The ends were cut back, 3 bases at V and 0 bases at J, with 7 bases in the middle. The CDR3 is CASSEGSSNQPQHF. CDR3 DNA: TGTGCCAGCAGCGAGGGATCTAGCAATCAGCCCCAGCATTTT.

The chain combines TRBV6-4 with TRBJ2-1, with TRBD2 matching 14 bases. The CDR3 extends over 15 amino acids. Trimming cost V 6 bases and J 9 bases; bases outside gene matches: 7. CDR1 and CDR2 (germline): MRHNA, SNTAGT. For the CDR3, the DNA is TGTGCCAGCAGCTTGGGACTAGCGGGAGATATTGAGCAGTTCTTC. Translation gives CASSLGLAGDIEQFF.

The chain combines TRBV7-9 with TRBJ2-1; D not certain. Germline loops: CDR1 SEHNR, CDR2 FQNEAQ (reference sequence). The CDR3 spans 13 residues. The ends were cut back, 2 bases at V and 6 bases at J, with 8 bases in the middle. The CDR3 nucleotides read TGTGCCAGCAGCTTACAGTGGTCCAATGAGCAGTTCTTC. Translation gives CASSLQWSNEQFF. Full variable domain (missing parts from reference TRBV7-9 and TRBJ2-1): DTGVSQNPRHKITKRGQNVTFRCDPISEHNRLYWYRQTLGQGPEFLTYFQNEAQLEKSRLLSDRFSAERPKGSFSTLEIQRTEQGDSAMYLCASSLQWSNEQFFGPGTRLTVL.

The V call is TRBV19, the J call TRBJ1-1; no definite D call. V was trimmed by 5 bases and J by 2 bases, leaving 9 bases between them. This CDR3 contains 13 residues. Germline V gene lookup returns CDR1 LNHDA and CDR2 SQIVND (reference sequence). For the CDR3, the DNA is TGTGCCAGTAGTCCCCGGGTCAACACTGAAGCTTTCTTT. Translating it yields CASSPRVNTEAFF.

Turning to this clone: Other DNA sequences in the sample encode the same CDR3. CDR3 protein: CASSPLYEQYF. CDR3 coding DNA: TGTGCCAGCAGTCCCCTGTACGAGCAGTACTTC. The chain is built from TRBV28 and TRBJ2-7, with no clear D. V was clipped by 5 bases and J by 4 bases, with 6 bases between them. The V gene's germline CDR1 is MDHEN and CDR2 SYDVKM. This CDR3 has 11 residues.

On this clone: This CDR3 is also generated by other DNA sequences in the sample. The chain joins TRBV7-9 to TRBJ2-2; D unclear. Germline-derived CDR1 and CDR2 are SEHNR and FQNEAQ (reference sequence). Trimming cost V 4 bases and J 4 bases, with 1 base left between them. The CDR3 totals 11 residues. In DNA form, the CDR3 reads TGTGCCAGCAGCTCCACCGGGGAGCTGTTTTTT. It yields the protein CASSSTGELFF. The full variable domain, with the rest looked up from reference TRBV7-9 and TRBJ2-2, is DTGVSQNPRHKITKRGQNVTFRCDPISEHNRLYWYRQTLGQGPEFLTYFQNEAQLEKSRLLSDRFSAERPKGSFSTLEIQRTEQGDSAMYLCASSSTGELFFGEGSRLTVL.

CDR3 protein: CASSLWDSPRSEQYF. The CDR3 DNA sequence: TGTGCCAGCAGCTTATGGGACAGCCCACGGAGCGAGCAGTACTTC. The gene calls are TRBV9 and TRBJ2-7; 7 bases map to TRBD1. Per germline, CDR1 SGDLS and CDR2 YYNGEE. This CDR3 comprises 15 residues. V was clipped by 4 bases and J by 6 bases; unmatched bases: 13.

The V gene is TRBV29-1, the J gene TRBJ2-1, with TRBD2 identical over 7 bases. Germline assignment: CDR1 SQVTM and CDR2 ANQGSEA. The CDR3 totals 16 residues. V gave up 7 bases and J gave up 0 bases; unmatched junction bases: 12. The CDR3 reads CSATGEGLSSYNEQFF. The CDR3 DNA sequence: TGCAGCGCTACTGGGGAGGGCCTCAGCTCCTACAATGAGCAGTTCTTC.

V gene TRBV7-3 combines with J gene TRBJ2-2; D may correspond to TRBD1 or TRBD2 (5 bases each). V shed 5 bases and J shed 4 bases, with 17 bases lying between them. CDR3 length equals 16 residues. Germline CDR1 SGHTA, CDR2 FQGTGA. CDR3 region: CASSPGPSTRTGELFF. DNA for the CDR3: TGTGCCAGCAGCCCGGGACCCAGCACGCGCACCGGGGAGCTGTTTTTT.

The rearrangement joins TRBV27 to TRBJ2-7; perhaps TRBD2 as D (6 bases). Trimming removed 8 bases from V and 0 bases from J, with 17 bases in between. Germline lookup yields CDR1 MNHEY and CDR2 SMNVEV (reference sequence). There are 15 residues in the CDR3. For the CDR3, the DNA is TGTGCCAGCGGGGTCCGGGGGACCTACTCCTACGAGCAGTACTTC. It specifies CASGVRGTYSYEQYF.

Concerning this clone: This sample also contains other DNA sequences that code for the same CDR3. The V call is TRBV27, the J call TRBJ2-7; 8 positions agree with TRBD2. Germline lookup yields CDR1 MNHEY and CDR2 SMNVEV (reference sequence). The J segment lost 2 bases and the V segment lost 3 bases, leaving 6 bases of the junction unmatched. There are 15 residues in the CDR3. CDR3: CASSFGLAGTYEQYF. The CDR3 DNA is TGTGCCAGCAGTTTTGGGCTAGCGGGCACCTACGAGCAGTACTTC.

This clone was seen just once. This sequence joins TRBV7-3 and TRBJ2-3, with D unresolved. The CDR3 covers 16 residues. The germline V gene has CDR1 SGHTA and CDR2 FQGTGA. V was clipped by 4 bases and J by 6 bases, with 20 bases between them. The CDR3 coding sequence is TGTGCCAGCAGCTCGGAGACGACCCCTCAGTTGGATACGCAGTATTTT. Protein: CASSSETTPQLDTQYF.

The chain combines TRBV9 with TRBJ1-2; possibly TRBD1 for D (5 bases). From germline, CDR1 is SGDLS and CDR2 YYNGEE. V was pared by 3 bases and J by 0 bases, with 9 bases between. The CDR3 totals 14 residues. CDR3 region: CASSGGTANYGYTF. The CDR3 region has the DNA TGTGCCAGCAGCGGCGGGACGGCTAACTATGGCTACACCTTC.

The rearrangement uses TRBV10-3 and TRBJ2-2, with unresolved D. CDR1 and CDR2 from the germline V gene are ENHRY and SYGVKD. The CDR3 totals 14 residues. The V end lost 8 bases, the J end lost 0 bases, and 10 bases lay between the germline ends. The CDR3 loop is CAIPVAANTGELFF. In DNA form, the CDR3 reads TGTGCCATCCCCGTGGCAGCGAACACCGGGGAGCTGTTTTTT.

The rearrangement uses TRBV29-1 and TRBJ1-2; D unresolved. CDR3 size: 14 residues. Germline V gene lookup returns CDR1 SQVTM and CDR2 ANQGSEA. Trimming took 5 bases from V and 6 from J, leaving 19 bases between them. The CDR3, as DNA: TGCAGCGTTTTTTCCCCGGGGATCCTGCATGGCTACACCTTC. Its translation: CSVFSPGILHGYTF.

The chain links TRBV28 to TRBJ2-7, with D possibly matching TRBD1 (5 bases). Trimming removed 5 bases at V and 0 bases at J, with 11 bases between. The CDR3 is 14 residues long. From germline, CDR1 is MDHEN and CDR2 SYDVKM. This CDR3 is CASSQQAISYEQYF. In DNA form, the CDR3 reads TGTGCCAGCAGTCAACAGGCGATCTCCTACGAGCAGTACTTC. The entire variable domain, with the rest obtained from reference TRBV28 and TRBJ2-7, is as follows: DVKVTQSSRYLVKRTGEKVFLECVQDMDHENMFWYRQDPGLGLRLIYFSYDVKMKEKGDIPEGYSVSREKKERFSLILESASTNQTSMYLCASSQQAISYEQYFGPGTRLTVT.

This chain connects TRBV5-4 to TRBJ2-7; D could derive from TRBD1 or TRBD2 (6 bases each). The CDR3 has 15 amino acids. Germline CDR1 is SGHNT and CDR2 is YYREEE (reference sequence). V lost 4 bases and J 6 bases, leaving 20 bases between the germline ends. The CDR3 sequence: CASSQNRGVLVEQYF. The CDR3, as DNA: TGTGCCAGCAGCCAAAATAGGGGGGTTTTGGTCGAGCAGTACTTC. Using reference TRBV5-4 and TRBJ2-7 for the parts outside the CDR3, the full variable domain is ETGVTQSPTHLIKTRGQQVTLRCSSQSGHNTVSWYQQALGQGPQFIFQYYREEENGRGNFPPRFSGLQFPNYSSELNVNALELDDSALYLCASSQNRGVLVEQYFGPGTRLTVT.

V is TRBV6-6 and J is TRBJ2-1; D perhaps matches TRBD2 (5 bases). CDR3 size: 12 residues. Trimming took 8 bases from V and 3 from J, leaving 8 bases between them. In germline, CDR1 is MNHNY, CDR2 SVGAGI (reference sequence). As DNA, the CDR3 is TGTGCCAGCGGGAGCAACTACAATGAGCAGTTCTTC. It translates to CASGSNYNEQFF.

The chain links TRBV5-1 to TRBJ2-2; tentatively, D is TRBD1 or TRBD2 (6 bases each). Germline V gene lookup returns CDR1 SGHRS and CDR2 YFSETQ. Trimming removed 4 bases at V and 4 bases at J, with 17 bases between. The CDR3 has 16 residues. The CDR3 region has the DNA TGCGCCAGCAGCATGTTGGGGGGCGCAGTCACCGGGGAGCTGTTTTTT. Residues: CASSMLGGAVTGELFF.